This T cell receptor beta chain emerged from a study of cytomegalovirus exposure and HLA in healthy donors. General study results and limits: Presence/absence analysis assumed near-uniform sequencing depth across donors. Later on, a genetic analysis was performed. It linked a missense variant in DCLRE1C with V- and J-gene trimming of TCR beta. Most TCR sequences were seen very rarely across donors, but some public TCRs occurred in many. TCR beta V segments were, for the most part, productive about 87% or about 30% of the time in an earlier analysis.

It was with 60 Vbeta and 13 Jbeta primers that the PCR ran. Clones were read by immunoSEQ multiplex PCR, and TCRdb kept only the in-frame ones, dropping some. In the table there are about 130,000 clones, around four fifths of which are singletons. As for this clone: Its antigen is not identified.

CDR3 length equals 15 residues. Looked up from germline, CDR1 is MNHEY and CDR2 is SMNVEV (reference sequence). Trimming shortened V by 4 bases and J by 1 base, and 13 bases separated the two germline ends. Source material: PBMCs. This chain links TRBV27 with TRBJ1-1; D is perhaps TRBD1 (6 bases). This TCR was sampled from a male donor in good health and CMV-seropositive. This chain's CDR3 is CASSSYDRSNTEAFF. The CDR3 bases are TGTGCCAGCAGTTCTTACGACAGGTCGAACACTGAAGCTTTCTTT.